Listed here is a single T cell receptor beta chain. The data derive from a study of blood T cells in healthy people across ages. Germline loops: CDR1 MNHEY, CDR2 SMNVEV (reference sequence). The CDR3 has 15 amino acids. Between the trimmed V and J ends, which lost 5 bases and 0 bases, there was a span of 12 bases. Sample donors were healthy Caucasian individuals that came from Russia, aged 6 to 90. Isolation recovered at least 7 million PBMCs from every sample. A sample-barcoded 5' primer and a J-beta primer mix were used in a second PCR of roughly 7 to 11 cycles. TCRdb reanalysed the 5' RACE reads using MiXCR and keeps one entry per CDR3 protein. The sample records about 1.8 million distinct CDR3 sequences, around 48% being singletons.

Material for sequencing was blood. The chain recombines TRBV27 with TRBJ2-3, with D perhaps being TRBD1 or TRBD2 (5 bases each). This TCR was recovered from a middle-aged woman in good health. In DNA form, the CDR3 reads TGTGCCAGCAGTCGCGATTGGGGGAGCACAGATACGCAGTATTTT. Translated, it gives CASSRDWGSTDTQYF.